A selection of T cell receptor beta chains follows, all from one sample in a study of control samples from healthy donors and cancer patients. TCRdb keeps only in-frame clones here, not all; method: immunoSEQ multiplex PCR. The sample lists more than 100,000 clones; 90% were seen once. Input material: blood. These receptors were taken from a man younger than 30 in good health. The CDR3 runs from the conserved cysteine through the conserved F or W. The D gene is left open where the match is weak. A row's size may be missing; if present it is once, few, many or a size class.

TRBJ2-3	-	-	TRBV5-1	13	CASRPDGDDTQYF	TGCGCCAGCAGGCCAGACGGGGACGATACGCAGTATTTT
TRBJ1-6	-	-	TRBV15	17	CATSRADTSSYNSPLHF	TGTGCCACCAGCAGGGCGGACACGAGCTCCTATAATTCACCCCTCCACTTT
TRBJ1-1	-	-	TRBV30	14	CAWSDLVMNTEAFF	TGTGCCTGGAGCGATCTAGTGATGAACACTGAAGCTTTCTTT
TRBJ2-7	many	TRBD1	TRBV5-1	15	CASSPRDRGDYEQYF	TGCGCCAGCAGCCCCCGGGACAGGGGGGACTACGAGCAGTACTTC
TRBJ2-1	-	-	TRBV3-1/TRBV3-2	13	CASSQEVSGEQFF	TGTGCCAGCAGCCAAGAAGTTAGCGGTGAGCAGTTCTTC
TRBJ2-2	-	TRBD2	TRBV27	19	CASSLSTTSGGALDGELFF	TGTGCCAGCAGTTTATCCACCACTAGCGGGGGGGCCTTGGACGGGGAGCTGTTTTTT
TRBJ2-1	-	TRBD2	TRBV28	15	CASSFTGTSTNEQFF	TGTGCCAGCAGTTTCACCGGGACTAGCACGAATGAGCAGTTCTTC
TRBJ2-5	-	-	TRBV18	14	CASSPSSNQETQYF	TGTGCCAGCTCCCCCAGCAGCAACCAAGAGACCCAGTACTTC
TRBJ1-4	-	-	TRBV27	12	CASSTTNEKLFF	TGTGCCAGCAGTACAACTAATGAAAAACTGTTTTTT
TRBJ2-1	-	-	TRBV18	14	CASSPEEPPNEQFF	TGTGCCAGCTCACCAGAGGAACCCCCCAATGAGCAGTTCTTC
TRBJ1-4	-	-	TRBV29-1	15	CSVELEFGADEKLFF	TGCAGCGTTGAGTTGGAATTTGGGGCGGATGAAAAACTGTTTTTT
TRBJ2-2	-	-	TRBV3-1/TRBV3-2	13	CASSQGGAGELFF	TGTGCCAGCAGCCAAGGTGGGGCCGGGGAGCTGTTTTTT
TRBJ2-4	-	TRBD1	TRBV6-5	11	CASRQGTVQYF	TGTGCCAGCCGACAGGGGACGGTTCAGTACTTC
TRBJ2-1	-	-	TRBV6-5	13	CASSSLSKAEQFF	TGTGCCAGCAGTTCCCTCTCTAAAGCTGAGCAGTTCTTC
TRBJ2-2	once	-	TRBV5-1	13	CASSPDSAGELFF	TGCGCCAGCAGTCCCGACAGTGCCGGGGAGCTGTTTTTT
TRBJ2-3	-	TRBD2	TRBV5-1	16	CASSLGGALGTDTQYF	TGCGCCAGCAGCCTCGGGGGGGCCTTGGGCACAGATACGCAGTATTTT
TRBJ1-6	-	-	TRBV11-2	13	CASSPGGDSPLHF	TGTGCCAGCAGCCCTGGGGGGGATTCACCCCTCCACTTT
TRBJ1-5	-	-	TRBV19	14	CASRKRGIEQPQHF	TGTGCCAGTAGGAAAAGGGGAATTGAACAGCCCCAGCATTTT
TRBJ1-2	-	TRBD1	TRBV19	15	CASSEDRVRGYGYTF	TGTGCCAGTAGTGAGGACAGGGTTCGGGGCTATGGCTACACCTTC
TRBJ1-4	-	-	TRBV11-3	15	CASSLYGGTNEKLFF	TGTGCCAGCAGCTTATACGGGGGAACTAATGAAAAACTGTTTTTT
TRBJ1-1	-	-	TRBV11-2	14	CASSFGTLNTEAFF	TGTGCCAGCAGCTTCGGGACATTGAACACTGAAGCTTTCTTT
TRBJ1-5	-	-	TRBV28	16	CASSLSGRMGNQPQHF	TGTGCCAGCAGTTTATCCGGCCGGATGGGCAATCAGCCCCAGCATTTT
TRBJ1-2	-	-	TRBV7-8	15	CASSLFPYFNYGYTF	TGTGCCAGCAGCTTGTTTCCCTATTTTAACTATGGCTACACCTTC
TRBJ2-2	-	TRBD2	TRBV25-1	18	CASSGLTSGGSNTGELFF	TGTGCCAGCAGTGGCCTGACTAGCGGGGGGTCGAACACCGGGGAGCTGTTTTTT
TRBJ1-6	-	TRBD1	TRBV2	16	CASSEGTGIYNSPLHF	TGTGCCAGCAGTGAGGGGACAGGGATCTATAATTCACCCCTCCACTTT
TRBJ1-5	-	TRBD1	TRBV28	14	CASNPDRANQPQHF	TGTGCCAGCAACCCCGACAGGGCTAACCAGCCCCAGCATTTT
TRBJ1-2	-	TRBD1	TRBV28	14	CASTLTGINYGYTF	TGTGCCAGCACCTTGACAGGGATAAACTATGGCTACACCTTC
TRBJ2-2	-	-	TRBV3-1/TRBV3-2	13	CASSQDGGGELFF	TGTGCCAGCAGCCAAGATGGCGGCGGGGAGCTGTTTTTT
TRBJ2-5	-	TRBD1	TRBV9	15	CASSANRGWGETQYF	TGTGCCAGCAGCGCCAACAGGGGTTGGGGAGAGACCCAGTACTTC
TRBJ2-7	-	-	TRBV4-2	15	CASSSPLAGSHEQYF	TGTGCCAGCAGCTCCCCGCTTGCAGGTTCGCACGAGCAGTACTTC
TRBJ2-2	once	TRBD2	TRBV11-3	18	CASSLEETSGSAGGELFF	TGTGCCAGCAGCTTAGAGGAGACTAGCGGGAGTGCTGGCGGGGAGCTGTTTTTT
TRBJ2-3	-	TRBD2	TRBV5-1	17	CASSLTGPSGSTDTQYF	TGCGCCAGCAGCTTGACGGGGCCTAGCGGTAGCACAGATACGCAGTATTTT
TRBJ1-5	-	-	TRBV6-2/TRBV6-3	14	CASSQGLGNQPQHF	TGTGCCAGCAGCCAAGGACTCGGCAATCAGCCCCAGCATTTT
TRBJ2-1	-	-	TRBV7-2	16	CASSLIVDPSYNEQFF	TGTGCCAGCAGCTTGATAGTGGACCCCTCCTACAATGAGCAGTTCTTC
TRBJ2-1	few	TRBD2	TRBV10-1	15	CASSESVAGRNEQFF	TGCGCCAGCAGTGAGTCGGTAGCGGGTCGCAATGAGCAGTTCTTC
TRBJ1-1	-	TRBD1	TRBV24-1	15	CATSDASGTDTEAFF	TGTGCCACCAGTGATGCCTCCGGGACAGACACTGAAGCTTTCTTT
TRBJ1-1	-	-	TRBV2	11	CASRGGAEAFF	TGTGCCAGCAGGGGTGGAGCTGAAGCTTTCTTT
TRBJ1-1	once	-	TRBV5-6	17	CASILGGRRGLNTEAFF	TGTGCCAGCATCCTAGGAGGGAGACGTGGATTGAACACTGAAGCTTTCTTT
TRBJ2-1	-	-	TRBV19	16	CASSIPGGQTYNEQFF	TGTGCCAGTAGTATACCCGGGGGGCAAACCTACAATGAGCAGTTCTTC
TRBJ2-3	-	-	TRBV28	19	CASSSPAREAKAGADTQYF	TGTGCCAGCAGTAGCCCCGCCCGTGAGGCGAAGGCTGGGGCAGATACGCAGTATTTT